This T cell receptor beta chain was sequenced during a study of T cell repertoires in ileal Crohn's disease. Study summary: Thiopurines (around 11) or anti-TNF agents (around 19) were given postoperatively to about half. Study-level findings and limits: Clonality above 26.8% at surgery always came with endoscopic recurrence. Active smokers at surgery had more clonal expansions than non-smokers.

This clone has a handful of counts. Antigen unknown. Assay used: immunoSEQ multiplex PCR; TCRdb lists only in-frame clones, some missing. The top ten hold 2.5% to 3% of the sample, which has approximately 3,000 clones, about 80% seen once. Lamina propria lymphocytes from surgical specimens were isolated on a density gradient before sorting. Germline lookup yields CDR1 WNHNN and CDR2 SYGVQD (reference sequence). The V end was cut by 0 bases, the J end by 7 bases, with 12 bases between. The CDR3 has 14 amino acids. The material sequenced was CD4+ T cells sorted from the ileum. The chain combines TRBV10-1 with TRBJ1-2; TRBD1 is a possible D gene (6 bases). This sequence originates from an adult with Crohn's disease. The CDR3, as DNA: TGCGCCAGCAGTGAGTCGACCGAAGGGGGTGGCTACACCTTC. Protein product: CASSESTEGGGYTF.